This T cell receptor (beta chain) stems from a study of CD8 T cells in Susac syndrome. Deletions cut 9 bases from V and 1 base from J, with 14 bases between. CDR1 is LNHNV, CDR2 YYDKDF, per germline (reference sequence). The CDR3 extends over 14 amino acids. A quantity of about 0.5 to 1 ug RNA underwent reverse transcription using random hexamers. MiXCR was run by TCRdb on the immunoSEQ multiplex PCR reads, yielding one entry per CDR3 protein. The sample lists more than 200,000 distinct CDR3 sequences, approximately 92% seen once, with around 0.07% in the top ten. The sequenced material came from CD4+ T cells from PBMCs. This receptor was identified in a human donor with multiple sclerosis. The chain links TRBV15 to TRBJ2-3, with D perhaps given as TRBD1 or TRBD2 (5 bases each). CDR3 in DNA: TGTGCCACGTCTTGGGGGTTCGGCACAGATACGCAGTATTTT. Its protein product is CATSWGFGTDTQYF.